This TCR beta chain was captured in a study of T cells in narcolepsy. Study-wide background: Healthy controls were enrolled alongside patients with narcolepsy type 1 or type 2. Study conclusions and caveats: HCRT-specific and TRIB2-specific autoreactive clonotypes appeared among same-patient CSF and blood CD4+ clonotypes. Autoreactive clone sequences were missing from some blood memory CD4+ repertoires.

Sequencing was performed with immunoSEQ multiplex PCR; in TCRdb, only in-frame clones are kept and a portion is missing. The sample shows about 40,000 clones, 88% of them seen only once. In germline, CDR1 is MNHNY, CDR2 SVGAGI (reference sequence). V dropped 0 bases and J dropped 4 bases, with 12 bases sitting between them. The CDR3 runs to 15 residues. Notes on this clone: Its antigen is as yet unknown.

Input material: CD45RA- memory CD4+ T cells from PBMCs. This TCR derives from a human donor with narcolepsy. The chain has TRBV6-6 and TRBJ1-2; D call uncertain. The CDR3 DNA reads TGTGCCAGCAGTTACTCTCCTACATCAGCCTATGGCTACACCTTC. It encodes CASSYSPTSAYGYTF.